This TCR beta chain was found in a study of beta chain features in type 1 diabetes. Study-level points and caveats: VDJ junctions in type 1 diabetes patients carried more deletions and fewer insertions. Here, the possible influence of HLA type (on TCRB rearrangement) remained unresolved.

To note about this clone: Its antigen is unidentified.

The isolated RNA, all of it, was reverse transcribed, so expressed TCRB transcripts were what got sequenced. Only in-frame clones appear in the TCRdb table, and some are missing; sequencing was by immunoSEQ multiplex PCR. The table lists under 400,000 clones, 14% of them singletons. Heparinised blood was drawn once per donor, averaging around 120 mL. V lost 5 bases, J lost 3 bases, and 11 bases lay in between. CDR1 is SGHAT and CDR2 is FQNNGV in the germline V gene. The CDR3 is 14 residues long. The sequence was obtained from a man younger than 45 in good health. V usage is TRBV11-2 and J usage is TRBJ1-5; D is unresolved. The sequenced material came from central memory CD4+ T cells from blood. The CDR3 region is CASSPGSINQPQHF. The CDR3 DNA is TGTGCCAGCAGCCCAGGCTCGATCAATCAGCCCCAGCATTTT. Variable domain in full (rest from reference TRBV11-2 and TRBJ1-5): EAGVAQSPRYKIIEKRQSVAFWCNPISGHATLYWYQQILGQGPKLLIQFQNNGVVDDSQLPKDRFSAERLKGVDSTLKIQPAKLEDSAVYLCASSPGSINQPQHFGDGTRLSIL.